The 25 T cell receptor beta chains below were found in one sample sequenced in a study of Ad26.COV2.S vaccination and SARS-CoV-2 variants. Treatment indicated: roughly 18 received Ad26.COV2.S at low or high dose, single or two shots; roughly five received placebo; per-sample allocation not given. Day 63 after the first injection of vaccine or placebo was the sampling time. The data were produced by immunoSEQ multiplex PCR, yet TCRdb's version contains in-frame clones alone and is incomplete. The repertoire holds hundreds of thousands of clones, with around nine tenths as singletons. Sequences were derived from peripheral blood, sampled in a trial of Ad26.COV2.S vaccine versus placebo. These TCRs come from a person aged 18 to 59 who received the Ad26.COV2.S COVID-19 vaccine or a placebo.

The rearrangement joins TRBV18 to TRBJ2-6; 8 nucleotides line up with TRBD2. Per the germline V gene, CDR1 is KGHSH and CDR2 is LQKENI. Losses at the gene ends were 2 bases for V and 0 bases for J; bases not matched to a gene: 15. The CDR3 covers 21 residues. The CDR3 protein is CASSPRQPIGRAGSGANVLTF. The CDR3 DNA reads as TGTGCCAGCTCACCAAGGCAGCCGATCGGGAGGGCCGGCTCTGGGGCCAACGTCCTGACTTTC.

The count of this clone is one. The J gene is TRBJ2-7, the V gene TRBV6-6; D is ambiguous. V lost 4 bases to trimming and J lost 0 bases, with 7 bases between them. Germline V gives CDR1 MNHNY, CDR2 SVGAGI (reference sequence). The CDR3 is 13 amino acids. CDR3 loop: CASSWGYSYEQYF. The DNA for the CDR3 is TGTGCCAGCAGTTGGGGATACTCCTACGAGCAGTACTTC.

Only one count was recorded for this clone. The chain employs TRBV5-6 and TRBJ2-5; D unclear. This CDR3 contains 15 residues. Trimming removed 0 bases from V and 1 base from J, with 10 bases in between. From germline, CDR1 is SGHDT and CDR2 YYEEEE. The CDR3 reads CASSLALGIQETQYF. In DNA, the CDR3 is TGTGCCAGCAGCTTGGCGCTAGGTATCCAAGAGACCCAGTACTTC.

This clone was seen only a few times. V is TRBV7-3 and J is TRBJ1-6; the match to TRBD1 covers 7 bases. The CDR3 consists of 15 residues. CDR1 and CDR2 from the germline V gene are SGHTA and FQGTGA. V was clipped by 5 bases and J by 5 bases; unmatched bases: 6. DNA for the CDR3: TGTGCCAGCAGCCAAGGGACAGCTAATAATTCACCCCTCCACTTT. Its translation: CASSQGTANNSPLHF.

The rearrangement links TRBV29-1 to TRBJ1-1; TRBD1 is a possible D gene (6 bases). The V and J ends lost 5 bases and 0 bases respectively, with 16 bases between them. This CDR3 is built from 15 residues. Germline assignment: CDR1 SQVTM and CDR2 ANQGSEA. CDR3 loop: CSVFLRGPLNTEAFF. The CDR3 DNA follows: TGCAGCGTTTTCCTCCGGGGGCCTCTGAACACTGAAGCTTTCTTT.

The chain couples TRBV4-3 to TRBJ1-6, with 7 positions matching TRBD1. This CDR3 has 15 amino acids. The J segment lost 5 bases and the V segment lost 1 base, leaving 2 bases of the junction unmatched. CDR1 and CDR2 from the germline V gene are LGHNA and YSLEER. As DNA, the CDR3 is TGCGCCAGCAGCCAAGGAACAGGGGATAATTCACCCCTCCACTTT. This gives the protein CASSQGTGDNSPLHF.

The chain employs TRBV7-9 and TRBJ1-4, with 9 bases that match TRBD1. The V and J ends lost 7 bases and 7 bases, in that order; junction bases with no gene match: 4. This CDR3 is 13 amino acids long. Germline loops: CDR1 SEHNR, CDR2 FQNEAQ (reference sequence). The CDR3 sequence is CASTDRGIEKLFF. CDR3 sequence (DNA): TGTGCCAGCACCGACAGGGGGATTGAAAAACTGTTTTTT.

The gene calls are TRBV6-5 and TRBJ2-7; no reliable D call. This CDR3 contains 15 residues. Trimming took 0 bases from V and 7 from J, leaving 16 bases between them. The V gene's germline CDR1 is MNHEY and CDR2 SVGAGI. This CDR3 reads CASSYSLTGLSEQYF. CDR3 sequence (DNA): TGTGCCAGCAGTTACTCCCTAACCGGGCTATCGGAGCAGTACTTC.

In this sample, this clone turned up a few times. The chain employs TRBV28 and TRBJ1-5; D not resolved. Between the trimmed V and J ends, which lost 2 bases and 1 base, there was a span of 9 bases. The CDR3 length is 15 residues. CDR1 is MDHEN and CDR2 is SYDVKM in the germline V gene. This CDR3 is CASSLIGRSNQPQHF. CDR3 nucleotides: TGTGCCAGCAGTTTAATAGGGAGGAGCAATCAGCCCCAGCATTTT.

For this clone: The sample holds other DNA sequences that translate to the same CDR3. J is TRBJ2-7 and V is TRBV6-5; the match to TRBD2 covers 8 bases. Germline assignment: CDR1 MNHEY and CDR2 SVGAGI. V gave up 5 bases and J gave up 3 bases; unmatched junction bases: 6. CDR3 size: 14 residues. The CDR3 sequence: CASSRTGTSYEQYF. For the CDR3, the DNA is TGTGCCAGCAGTCGGACCGGGACTAGCTACGAGCAGTACTTC.

The V gene is TRBV5-1, the J gene TRBJ2-2; 16 bases agree with TRBD2. The V gene's germline CDR1 is SGHRS and CDR2 YFSETQ. Trimming cost V 5 bases and J 6 bases; bases outside gene matches: 7. CDR3 length: 17 residues. The CDR3 is CASRGLAGGPSPGELFF. Written as DNA, the CDR3 is TGCGCCAGCAGGGGACTAGCGGGAGGGCCGTCTCCCGGGGAGCTGTTTTTT.

This clone appeared a single time. This chain uses TRBV28 with TRBJ1-6; 7 nucleotides align to TRBD1. The length of the CDR3 is 14 residues. J gave up 5 bases and V 6 bases, and 4 bases lay outside the gene matches. Germline V gene data show CDR1 as MDHEN and CDR2 as SYDVKM. The CDR3: CASRSGQNNSPLHF. The CDR3 DNA reads TGTGCCAGCAGGTCGGGACAGAATAATTCACCCCTCCACTTT.

The chain recombines TRBV29-1 with TRBJ2-7, with 7 positions matching TRBD1. There are 14 residues in the CDR3. The junction had 9 bases not matched to a gene; V was cut back by 7 bases and J by 0 bases. Germline CDR1 is SQVTM and CDR2 is ANQGSEA. Written as DNA, the CDR3 is TGCAGCGCCCGGGACAGCGCAAGCTCCTACGAGCAGTACTTC. Encoded protein: CSARDSASSYEQYF.

The gene calls are TRBV28 and TRBJ1-5; TRBD1 agrees at 9 bases. This CDR3 spans 15 amino acids. Germline values: CDR1 MDHEN, CDR2 SYDVKM. With 5 bases clipped from V and 6 bases from J, the junction kept 8 bases outside the gene matches. The CDR3 spells CASSPGTGTGQPQHF. CDR3 bases: TGTGCCAGCAGTCCCGGGACAGGGACGGGTCAGCCCCAGCATTTT.

This clone appeared once. Written as DNA, the CDR3 is TGTGCCAGCAACACGGGGGGGGAAAATGAGCAGTTCTTC. It encodes CASNTGGENEQFF. V and J are TRBV28 and TRBJ2-1, with 8 bases identical to TRBD2. Per the germline V gene, CDR1 is MDHEN and CDR2 is SYDVKM. V lost 7 bases and J lost 7; bases outside the gene matches: 6. The length of the CDR3 is 13 residues.

This chain uses TRBV19 with TRBJ2-3; TRBD2 matches 11 bases. The J segment lost 3 bases and the V segment lost 9 bases, leaving 8 bases of the junction unmatched. Germline CDR1 LNHDA, CDR2 SQIVND (reference sequence). The CDR3 length is 15 residues. The CDR3 region is CASGDIAGGTDTQYF. The CDR3 bases are TGTGCCAGCGGCGATATAGCGGGGGGGACAGATACGCAGTATTTT.

The V call is TRBV3-1 (or the pseudogene TRBV3-2), the J call TRBJ2-1; TRBD2 is a possible D gene (5 bases). The CDR3 runs to 15 residues. Trimming took off 3 bases at V and 5 bases at J, with 14 bases between the two ends. Per germline, CDR1 LGHDT and CDR2 YNNKEL (reference sequence). Here the CDR3 reads CASSQEDSKDNEQFF. The DNA of the CDR3 is TGTGCCAGCAGCCAGGAGGACTCGAAGGACAATGAGCAGTTCTTC.

The chain carries TRBV5-1 and TRBJ2-1, with D maybe TRBD2 (5 bases). The germline V and J ends were trimmed by 2 bases and 14 bases, with 17 bases remaining between them. CDR1 is SGHRS, CDR2 YFSETQ, per germline. The CDR3 spans 13 residues. The CDR3 DNA is TGCGCCAGCAGCTTTGGTGGTAGCGAGGTAAAGTTCTTC. It yields the protein CASSFGGSEVKFF.

The chain combines TRBV13 with TRBJ2-7; TRBD2 aligns across 13 bases. Germline CDR1 PRHDT, CDR2 FYEKMQ (reference sequence). The CDR3 runs to 15 residues. V was pared by 5 bases and J by 6 bases, with 7 bases of the junction left unmatched. CDR3 sequence reads: CASSQGTSGNSEQYF. The CDR3 DNA sequence: TGTGCCAGCAGCCAAGGGACTAGCGGGAATAGCGAGCAGTACTTC.

The rearrangement links TRBV7-2 to TRBJ2-3; D is ambiguous. The germline CDR1 and CDR2 sequences are SGHTA and FQGNSA. Deletions cut 0 bases from V and 2 bases from J, with 9 bases between. The CDR3 totals 15 residues. The CDR3 DNA reads as TGTGCCAGCAGCTTAGCAGTCGGAGTCACAGATACGCAGTATTTT. It translates to CASSLAVGVTDTQYF.

J is TRBJ2-7 and V is TRBV21-1. TRBV21-1 is labeled a pseudogene. The CDR3 is 10 amino acids. The CDR3 bases are TGTGCCAGCAAAACGAACGAGCAGTACTTC. This gives the protein CASKTNEQYF.

Only a few counts were recorded for this clone. The chain has TRBV5-1 and TRBJ1-2, with a tentative D call TRBD1 (6 bases). The V and J ends lost 0 bases and 6 bases respectively, with 9 bases between them. This CDR3 comprises 13 residues. Germline CDR1 SGHRS, CDR2 YFSETQ. As DNA, the CDR3 is TGCGCCAGCAGCTTGGGGTCAGGGGATGGCTACACCTTC. It yields the protein CASSLGSGDGYTF.

In its sample, this clone was seen a few times. The rearrangement joins TRBV5-6 to TRBJ2-7; the match to TRBD1 covers 10 bases. Germline CDR1 and CDR2: SGHDT and YYEEEE. The CDR3 runs to 15 residues. The junction had 8 bases not matched to a gene; V was cut back by 6 bases and J by 2 bases. The CDR3 protein is CASNSPGQGTYEQYF. The CDR3 DNA sequence: TGTGCCAGCAACTCGCCGGGACAGGGGACCTACGAGCAGTACTTC.

This clone occurred once. This chain uses TRBV6-5 with TRBJ2-7; D is undetermined. Trimming took 8 bases from V and 3 from J, leaving 5 bases between them. Germline V gives CDR1 MNHEY, CDR2 SVGAGI. CDR3 length: 10 amino acids. The chain's CDR3 is CASGSYEQYF. The CDR3 nucleotides are TGTGCCAGCGGCAGCTACGAGCAGTACTTC.

The chain links TRBV19 to TRBJ1-5, with 10 bases identical to TRBD1. The V gene's germline CDR1 is LNHDA and CDR2 SQIVND (reference sequence). V shed 4 bases and J 6 bases; nucleotides not matched to a gene: 12. The CDR3 length is 17 residues. CDR3 coding DNA: TGTGCCAGTAGTAAGACAGGGGGCCCGAGAAACGGTCAGCCCCAGCATTTT. It translates to CASSKTGGPRNGQPQHF.